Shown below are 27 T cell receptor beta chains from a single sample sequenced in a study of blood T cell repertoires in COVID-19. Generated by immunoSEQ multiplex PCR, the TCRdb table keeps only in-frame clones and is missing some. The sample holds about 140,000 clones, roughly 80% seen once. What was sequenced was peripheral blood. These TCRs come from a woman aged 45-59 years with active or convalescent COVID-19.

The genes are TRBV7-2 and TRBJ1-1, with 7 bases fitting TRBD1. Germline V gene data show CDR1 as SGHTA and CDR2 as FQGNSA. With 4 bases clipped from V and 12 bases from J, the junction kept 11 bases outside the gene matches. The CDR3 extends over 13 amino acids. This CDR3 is CASSSTLTGPTFF. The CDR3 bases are TGTGCCAGCAGCTCCACCTTGACAGGGCCAACTTTCTTT.

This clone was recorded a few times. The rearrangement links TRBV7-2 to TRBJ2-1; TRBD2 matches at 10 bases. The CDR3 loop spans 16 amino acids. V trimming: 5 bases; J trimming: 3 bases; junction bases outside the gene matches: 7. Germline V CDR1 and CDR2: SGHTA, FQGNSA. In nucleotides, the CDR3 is TGTGCCAGCAGCCTGCAGCGGGGGGGCCTCTACAATGAGCAGTTCTTC. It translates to CASSLQRGGLYNEQFF. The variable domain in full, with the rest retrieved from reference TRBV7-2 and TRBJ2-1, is GAGVSQSPSNKVTEKGKDVELRCDPISGHTALYWYRQSLGQGLEFLIYFQGNSAPDKSGLPSDRFSAERTGGSVSTLTIQRTQQEDSAVYLCASSLQRGGLYNEQFFGPGTRLTVL.

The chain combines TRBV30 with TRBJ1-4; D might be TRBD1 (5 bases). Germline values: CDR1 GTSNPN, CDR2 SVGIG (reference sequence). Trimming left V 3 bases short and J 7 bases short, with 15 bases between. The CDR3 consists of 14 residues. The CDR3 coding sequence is TGTGCCTGGAGCCGGGGGGGATCCGTTGAAAAACTGTTTTTT. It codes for CAWSRGGSVEKLFF.

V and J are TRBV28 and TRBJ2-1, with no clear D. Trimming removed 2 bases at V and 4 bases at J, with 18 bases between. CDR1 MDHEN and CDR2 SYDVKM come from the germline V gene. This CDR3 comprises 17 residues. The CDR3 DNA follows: TGTGCCAGCAGTTTACGTCCCCTACCAACCCTTTACAATGAGCAGTTCTTC. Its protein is CASSLRPLPTLYNEQFF.

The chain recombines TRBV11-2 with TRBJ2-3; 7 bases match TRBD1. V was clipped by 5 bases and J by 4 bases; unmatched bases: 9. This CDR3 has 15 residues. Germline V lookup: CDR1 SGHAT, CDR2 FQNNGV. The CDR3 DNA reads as TGTGCCAGCAGCCCCGGGACAGCCCCGCCAGATACGCAGTATTTT. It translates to CASSPGTAPPDTQYF.

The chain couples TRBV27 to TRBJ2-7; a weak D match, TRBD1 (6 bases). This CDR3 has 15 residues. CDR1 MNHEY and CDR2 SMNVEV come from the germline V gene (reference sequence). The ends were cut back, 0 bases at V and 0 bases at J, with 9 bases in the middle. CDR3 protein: CASSLSGTTSYEQYF. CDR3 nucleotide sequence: TGTGCCAGCAGTTTATCCGGGACAACCTCCTACGAGCAGTACTTC.

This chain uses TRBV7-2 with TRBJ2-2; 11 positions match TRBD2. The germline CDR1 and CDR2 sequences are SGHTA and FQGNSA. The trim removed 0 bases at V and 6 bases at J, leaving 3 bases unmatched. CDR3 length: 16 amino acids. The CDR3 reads CASSLAGLAGAGELFF. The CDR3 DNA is TGTGCCAGCAGCTTAGCAGGACTAGCGGGTGCCGGGGAGCTGTTTTTT.

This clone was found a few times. The CDR3 is CASSVAPTGKGPGELFF. CDR3 sequence (DNA): TGTGCCAGCAGCGTAGCCCCGACAGGGAAGGGCCCCGGGGAGCTGTTTTTT. J is TRBJ2-2 and V is TRBV9; 7 bases agree with TRBD1. Germline CDR1 and CDR2: SGDLS and YYNGEE. The CDR3 has 17 residues. V was pared by 0 bases and J by 6 bases, with 11 bases of the junction left unmatched.

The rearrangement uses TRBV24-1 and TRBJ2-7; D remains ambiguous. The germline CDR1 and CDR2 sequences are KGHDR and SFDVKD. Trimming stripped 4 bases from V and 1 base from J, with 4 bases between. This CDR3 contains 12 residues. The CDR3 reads CATSDGSYEQYF. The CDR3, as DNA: TGTGCCACCAGTGACGGGTCCTACGAGCAGTACTTC.

The CDR3 loop reads CAWSQTGVGYTF. CDR3 nucleotide sequence: TGTGCCTGGAGCCAGACAGGGGTTGGCTACACCTTC. This chain links TRBV30 with TRBJ1-2; 8 bases are a match to TRBD1. The CDR3 runs 12 residues. CDR1 and CDR2 (germline): GTSNPN, SVGIG (reference sequence). Losses at the gene ends were 3 bases for V and 7 bases for J; bases not matched to a gene: 4.

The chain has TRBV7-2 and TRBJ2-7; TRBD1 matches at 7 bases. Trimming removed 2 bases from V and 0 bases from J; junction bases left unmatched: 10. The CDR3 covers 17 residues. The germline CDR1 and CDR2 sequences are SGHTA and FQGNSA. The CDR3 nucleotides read TGTGCCAGCAGCTTAAGCGCGAGGGGGCTCATCTCCTACGAGCAGTACTTC. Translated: CASSLSARGLISYEQYF.

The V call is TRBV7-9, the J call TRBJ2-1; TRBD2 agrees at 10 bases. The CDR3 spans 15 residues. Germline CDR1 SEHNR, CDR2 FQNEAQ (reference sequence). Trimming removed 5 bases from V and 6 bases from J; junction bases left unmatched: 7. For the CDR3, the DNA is TGTGCCAGCAGCCGAGCGGGAGGGCCTAGCAATGAGCAGTTCTTC. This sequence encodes CASSRAGGPSNEQFF.

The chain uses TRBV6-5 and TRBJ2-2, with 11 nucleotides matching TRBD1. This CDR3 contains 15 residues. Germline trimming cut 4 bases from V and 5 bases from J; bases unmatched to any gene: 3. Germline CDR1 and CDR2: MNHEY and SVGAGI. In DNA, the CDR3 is TGTGCCAGCAGTTTGGACAGGGGGCGTACCGGGGAGCTGTTTTTT. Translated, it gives CASSLDRGRTGELFF.

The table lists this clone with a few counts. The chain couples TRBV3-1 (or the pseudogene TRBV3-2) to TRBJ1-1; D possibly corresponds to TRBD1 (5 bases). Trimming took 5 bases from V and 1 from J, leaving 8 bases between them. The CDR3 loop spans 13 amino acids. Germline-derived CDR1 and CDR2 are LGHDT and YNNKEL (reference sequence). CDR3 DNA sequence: TGTGCCAGCAGCGAAGGGGCGAACACTGAAGCTTTCTTT. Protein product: CASSEGANTEAFF.

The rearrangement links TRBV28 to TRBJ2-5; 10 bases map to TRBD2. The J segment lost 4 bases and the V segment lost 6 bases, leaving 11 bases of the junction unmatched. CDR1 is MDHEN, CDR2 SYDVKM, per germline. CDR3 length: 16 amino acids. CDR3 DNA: TGTGCCAGCAGGTTAGGACTAGCGGTAGGGGGAGAGACCCAGTACTTC. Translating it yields CASRLGLAVGGETQYF.

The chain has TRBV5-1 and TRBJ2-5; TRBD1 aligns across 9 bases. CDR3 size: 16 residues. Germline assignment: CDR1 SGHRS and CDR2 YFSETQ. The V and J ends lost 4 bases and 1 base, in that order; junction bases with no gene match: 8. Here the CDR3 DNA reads TGCGCCAGCAGCCCACAGGGGGCGCGCCCCCAAGAGACCCAGTACTTC. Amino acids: CASSPQGARPQETQYF.

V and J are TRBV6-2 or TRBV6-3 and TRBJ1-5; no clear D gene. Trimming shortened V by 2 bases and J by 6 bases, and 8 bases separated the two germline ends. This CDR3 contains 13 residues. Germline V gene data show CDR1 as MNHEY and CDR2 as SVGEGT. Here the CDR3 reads CASSYAEGQPQHF. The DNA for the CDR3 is TGTGCCAGCAGTTACGCTGAGGGTCAGCCCCAGCATTTT.

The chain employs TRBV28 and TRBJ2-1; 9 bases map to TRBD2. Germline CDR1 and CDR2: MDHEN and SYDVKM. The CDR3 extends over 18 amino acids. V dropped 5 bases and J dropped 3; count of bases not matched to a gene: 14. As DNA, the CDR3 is TGTGCCAGCAGTACGACGTTAGCGGGAGCCCCGGTCTACAATGAGCAGTTCTTC. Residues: CASSTTLAGAPVYNEQFF.

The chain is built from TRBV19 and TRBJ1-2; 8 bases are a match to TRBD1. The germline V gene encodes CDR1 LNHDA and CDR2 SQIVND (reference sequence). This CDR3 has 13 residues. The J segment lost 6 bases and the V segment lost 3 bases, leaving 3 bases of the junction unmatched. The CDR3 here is CASSMDRVDGYTF. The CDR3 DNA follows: TGTGCCAGTAGTATGGACAGGGTGGATGGCTACACCTTC.

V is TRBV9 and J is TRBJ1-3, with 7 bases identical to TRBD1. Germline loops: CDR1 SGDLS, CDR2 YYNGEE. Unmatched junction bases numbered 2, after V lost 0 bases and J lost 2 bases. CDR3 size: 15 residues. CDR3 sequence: CASSVGQGPGNTIYF. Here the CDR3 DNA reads TGTGCCAGCAGCGTAGGACAGGGCCCTGGAAACACCATATATTTT.

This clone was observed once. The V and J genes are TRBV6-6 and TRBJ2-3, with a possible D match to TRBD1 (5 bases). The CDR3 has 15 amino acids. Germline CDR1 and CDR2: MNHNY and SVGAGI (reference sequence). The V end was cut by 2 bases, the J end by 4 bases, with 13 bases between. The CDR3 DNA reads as TGTGCCAGCAGTTACCCGACAGTAGACCCAGATACGCAGTATTTT. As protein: CASSYPTVDPDTQYF.

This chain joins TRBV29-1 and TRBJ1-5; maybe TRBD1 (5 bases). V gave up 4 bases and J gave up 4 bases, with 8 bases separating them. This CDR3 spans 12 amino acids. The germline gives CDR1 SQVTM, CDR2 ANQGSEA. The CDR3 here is CSVVSGNQPQHF. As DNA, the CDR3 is TGCAGCGTTGTGTCAGGGAATCAGCCCCAGCATTTT.

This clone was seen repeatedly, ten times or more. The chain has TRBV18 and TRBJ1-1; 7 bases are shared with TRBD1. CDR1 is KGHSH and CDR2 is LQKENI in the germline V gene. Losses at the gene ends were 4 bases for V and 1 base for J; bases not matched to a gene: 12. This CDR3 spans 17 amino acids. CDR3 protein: CASSRAQGRQGNTEAFF. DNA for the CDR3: TGTGCCAGCTCACGGGCTCAAGGTAGACAGGGGAACACTGAAGCTTTCTTT.

The CDR3 sequence is CASSQEGGVSLDNEQFF. The CDR3 DNA is TGCGCCAGCAGCCAAGAGGGGGGAGTATCGTTAGACAATGAGCAGTTCTTC. V gene TRBV4-3 combines with J gene TRBJ2-1; maybe TRBD2 (6 bases). CDR3 length equals 17 residues. Germline lookup yields CDR1 LGHNA and CDR2 YSLEER. Trimming shortened V by 0 bases and J by 5 bases, and 17 bases separated the two germline ends.

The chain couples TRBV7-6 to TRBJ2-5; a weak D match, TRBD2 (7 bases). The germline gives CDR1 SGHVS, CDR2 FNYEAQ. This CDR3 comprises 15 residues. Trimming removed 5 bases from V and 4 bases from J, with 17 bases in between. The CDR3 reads CASSALRGGSETQYF. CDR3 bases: TGTGCCAGCAGCGCCCTTAGGGGGGGATCAGAGACCCAGTACTTC.

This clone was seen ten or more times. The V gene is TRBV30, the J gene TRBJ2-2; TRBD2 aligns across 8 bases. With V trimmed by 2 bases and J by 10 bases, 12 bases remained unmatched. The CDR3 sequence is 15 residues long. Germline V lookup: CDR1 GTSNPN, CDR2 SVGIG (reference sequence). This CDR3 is CAWSTFSGGGEELFF. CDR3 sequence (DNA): TGTGCCTGGAGTACCTTTTCGGGAGGGGGGGAGGAGCTGTTTTTT.

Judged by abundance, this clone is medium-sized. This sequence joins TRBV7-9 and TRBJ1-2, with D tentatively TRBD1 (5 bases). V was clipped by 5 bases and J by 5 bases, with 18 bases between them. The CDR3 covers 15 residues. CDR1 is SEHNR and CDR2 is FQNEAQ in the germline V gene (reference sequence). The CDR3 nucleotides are TGTGCCAGCAGCCCAGGGACTTCCCTGCTGTATGGCTACACCTTC. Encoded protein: CASSPGTSLLYGYTF.